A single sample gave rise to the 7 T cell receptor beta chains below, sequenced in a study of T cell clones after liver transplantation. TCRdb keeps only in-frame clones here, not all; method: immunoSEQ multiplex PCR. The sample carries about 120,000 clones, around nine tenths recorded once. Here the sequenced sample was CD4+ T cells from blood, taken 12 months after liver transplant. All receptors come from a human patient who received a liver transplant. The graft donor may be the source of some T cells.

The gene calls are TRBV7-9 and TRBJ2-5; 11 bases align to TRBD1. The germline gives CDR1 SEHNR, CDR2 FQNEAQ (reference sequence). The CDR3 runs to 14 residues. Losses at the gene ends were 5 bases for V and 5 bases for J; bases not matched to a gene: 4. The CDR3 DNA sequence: TGTGCCAGCAGCACGGGGACAGGGGGTGAGACCCAGTACTTC. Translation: CASSTGTGGETQYF.

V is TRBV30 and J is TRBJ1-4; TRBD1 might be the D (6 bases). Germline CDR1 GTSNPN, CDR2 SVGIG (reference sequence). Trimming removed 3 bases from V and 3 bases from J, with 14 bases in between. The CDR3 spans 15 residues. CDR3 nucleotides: TGTGCCTGGAGCGACACAGGGAGTGCTAATGAAAAACTGTTTTTT. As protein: CAWSDTGSANEKLFF.

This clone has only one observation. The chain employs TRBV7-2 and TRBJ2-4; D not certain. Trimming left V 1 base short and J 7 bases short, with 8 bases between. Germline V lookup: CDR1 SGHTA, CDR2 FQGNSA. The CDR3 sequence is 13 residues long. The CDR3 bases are TGTGCCAGCAGCTTAGGGGTGGGGAACATTCAGTACTTC. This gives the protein CASSLGVGNIQYF.

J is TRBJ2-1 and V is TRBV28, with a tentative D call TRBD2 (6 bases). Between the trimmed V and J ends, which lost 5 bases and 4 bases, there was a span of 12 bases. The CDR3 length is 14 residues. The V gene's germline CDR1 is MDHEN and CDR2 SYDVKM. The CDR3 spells CASSPGLSYNEQFF. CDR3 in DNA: TGTGCCAGCAGTCCGGGACTGAGTTACAATGAGCAGTTCTTC. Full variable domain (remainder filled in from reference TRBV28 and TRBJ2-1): DVKVTQSSRYLVKRTGEKVFLECVQDMDHENMFWYRQDPGLGLRLIYFSYDVKMKEKGDIPEGYSVSREKKERFSLILESASTNQTSMYLCASSPGLSYNEQFFGPGTRLTVL.

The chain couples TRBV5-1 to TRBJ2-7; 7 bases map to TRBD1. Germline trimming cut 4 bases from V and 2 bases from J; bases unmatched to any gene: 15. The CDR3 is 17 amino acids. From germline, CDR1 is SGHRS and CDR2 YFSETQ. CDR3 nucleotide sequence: TGCGCCAGCAGCCCTGTCCTTGGGACAGACGTAACCTACGAGCAGTACTTC. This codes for CASSPVLGTDVTYEQYF. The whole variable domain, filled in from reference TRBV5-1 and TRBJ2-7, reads KAGVTQTPRYLIKTRGQQVTLSCSPISGHRSVSWYQQTPGQGLQFLFEYFSETQRNKGNFPGRFSGRQFSNSRSEMNVSTLELGDSALYLCASSPVLGTDVTYEQYFGPGTRLTVT.

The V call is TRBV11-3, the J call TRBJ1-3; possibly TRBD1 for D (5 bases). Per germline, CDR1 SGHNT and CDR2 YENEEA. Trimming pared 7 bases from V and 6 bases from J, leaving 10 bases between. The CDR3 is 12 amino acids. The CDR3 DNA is TGTGCCAGCACAGGGTCGGAAAACACCATATATTTT. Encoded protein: CASTGSENTIYF.

CDR3: CASSEGTGAYNEQFF. The CDR3 DNA reads as TGTGCCAGCAGTGAGGGGACAGGGGCCTACAATGAGCAGTTCTTC. The V and J genes are TRBV6-4 and TRBJ2-1; 10 bases align to TRBD1. CDR3 size: 15 residues. The V gene's germline CDR1 is MRHNA and CDR2 SNTAGT. Trimming took 3 bases from V and 2 from J; bases not matched to a gene: 1.